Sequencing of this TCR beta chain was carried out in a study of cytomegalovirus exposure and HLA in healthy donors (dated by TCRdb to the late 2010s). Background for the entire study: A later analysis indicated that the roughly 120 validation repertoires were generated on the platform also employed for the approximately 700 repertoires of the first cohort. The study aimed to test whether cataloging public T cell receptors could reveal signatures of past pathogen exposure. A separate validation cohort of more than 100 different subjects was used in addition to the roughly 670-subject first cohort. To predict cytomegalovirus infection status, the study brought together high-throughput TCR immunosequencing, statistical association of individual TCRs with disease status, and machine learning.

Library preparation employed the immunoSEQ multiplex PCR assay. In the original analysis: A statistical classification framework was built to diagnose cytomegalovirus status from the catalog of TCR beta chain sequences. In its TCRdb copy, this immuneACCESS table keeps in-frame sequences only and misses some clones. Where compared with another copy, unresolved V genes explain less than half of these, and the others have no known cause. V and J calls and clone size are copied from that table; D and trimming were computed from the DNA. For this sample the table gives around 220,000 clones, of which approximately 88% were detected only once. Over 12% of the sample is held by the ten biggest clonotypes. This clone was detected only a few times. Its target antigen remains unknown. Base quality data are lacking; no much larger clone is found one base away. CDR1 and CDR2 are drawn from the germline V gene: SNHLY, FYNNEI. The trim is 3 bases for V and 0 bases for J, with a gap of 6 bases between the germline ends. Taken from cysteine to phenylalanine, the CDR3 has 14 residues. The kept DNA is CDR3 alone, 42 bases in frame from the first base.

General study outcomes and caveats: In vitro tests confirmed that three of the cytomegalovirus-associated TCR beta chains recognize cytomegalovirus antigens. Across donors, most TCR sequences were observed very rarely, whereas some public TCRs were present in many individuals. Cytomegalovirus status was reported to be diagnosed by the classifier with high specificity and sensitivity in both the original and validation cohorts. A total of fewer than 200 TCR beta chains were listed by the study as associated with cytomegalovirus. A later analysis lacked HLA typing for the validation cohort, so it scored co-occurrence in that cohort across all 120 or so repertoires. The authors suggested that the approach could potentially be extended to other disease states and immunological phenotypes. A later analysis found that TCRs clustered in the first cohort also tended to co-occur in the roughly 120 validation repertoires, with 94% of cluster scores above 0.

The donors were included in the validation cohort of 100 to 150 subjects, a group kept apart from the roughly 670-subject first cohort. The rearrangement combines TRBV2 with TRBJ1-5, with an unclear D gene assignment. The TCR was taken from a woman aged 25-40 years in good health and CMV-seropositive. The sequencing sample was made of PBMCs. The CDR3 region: CASSEPVSNQPQHF. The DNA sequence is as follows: TGTGCCAGCAGTGAGCCAGTTAGCAATCAGCCCCAGCATTTT.